This T cell receptor beta chain is drawn from a study of cytomegalovirus exposure and HLA in healthy donors. This clone was recorded only once. Germline loops: CDR1 SNHLY, CDR2 FYNNEI. This CDR3 contains 13 residues. With V trimmed by 6 bases and J by 8 bases, 6 bases remained unmatched. It was with 60 Vbeta and 13 Jbeta primers that the PCR ran. Here immunoSEQ multiplex PCR was the method, and the copy in TCRdb shows in-frame clones only, minus some. The sample has around 100,000 clones; around four fifths are singletons. The chain joins TRBV2 to TRBJ1-2; 10 nucleotides line up with TRBD1. The clonotype comes from a woman aged 40 to 50 in good health and CMV-seropositive. Specimen: PBMCs. The CDR3 bases are TGTGCCAGCAGAGCCGGGACAGGGGACGGCTACACCTTC. Its protein product is CASRAGTGDGYTF. Complete variable domain (other parts from reference TRBV2 and TRBJ1-2): EPEVTQTPSHQVTQMGQEVILRCVPISNHLYFYWYRQILGQKVEFLVSFYNNEISEKSEIFDDQFSVERPDGSNFTLKIRSTKLEDSAMYFCASRAGTGDGYTFGSGTRLTVV.